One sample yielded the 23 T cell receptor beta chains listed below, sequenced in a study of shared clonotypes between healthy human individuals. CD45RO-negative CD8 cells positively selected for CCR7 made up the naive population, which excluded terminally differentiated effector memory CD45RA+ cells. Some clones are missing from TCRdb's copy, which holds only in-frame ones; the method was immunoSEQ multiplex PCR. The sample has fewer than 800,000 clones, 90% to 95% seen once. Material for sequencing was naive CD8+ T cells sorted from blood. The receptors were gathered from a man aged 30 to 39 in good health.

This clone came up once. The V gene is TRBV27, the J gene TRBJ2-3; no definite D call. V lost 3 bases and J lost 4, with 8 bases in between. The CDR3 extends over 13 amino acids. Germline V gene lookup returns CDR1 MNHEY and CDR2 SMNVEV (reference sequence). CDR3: CASSLPNSDTQYF. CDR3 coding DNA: TGTGCCAGCAGTTTGCCTAACTCAGATACGCAGTATTTT.

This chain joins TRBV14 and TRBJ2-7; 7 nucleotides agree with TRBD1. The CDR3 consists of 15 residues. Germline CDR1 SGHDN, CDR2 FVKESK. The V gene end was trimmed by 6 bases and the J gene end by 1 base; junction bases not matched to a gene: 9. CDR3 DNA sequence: TGTGCCAGCAGAAACACGAGGGACAGTTCCTACGAGCAGTACTTC. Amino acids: CASRNTRDSSYEQYF.

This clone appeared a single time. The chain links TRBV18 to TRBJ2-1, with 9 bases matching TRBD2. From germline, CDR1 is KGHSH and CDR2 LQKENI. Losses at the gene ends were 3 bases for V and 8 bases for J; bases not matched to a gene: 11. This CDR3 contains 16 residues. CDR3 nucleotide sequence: TGTGCCAGCTCACCCGCGGGACTAGCCACACGCTATGAGCAGTTCTTC. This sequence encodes CASSPAGLATRYEQFF.

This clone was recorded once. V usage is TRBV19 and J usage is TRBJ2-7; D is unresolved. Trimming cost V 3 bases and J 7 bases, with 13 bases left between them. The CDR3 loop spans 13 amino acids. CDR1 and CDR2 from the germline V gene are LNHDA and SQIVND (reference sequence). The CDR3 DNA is TGTGCCAGTAGTATTAGGTCACTTGGAGAGCAGTACTTC. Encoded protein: CASSIRSLGEQYF.

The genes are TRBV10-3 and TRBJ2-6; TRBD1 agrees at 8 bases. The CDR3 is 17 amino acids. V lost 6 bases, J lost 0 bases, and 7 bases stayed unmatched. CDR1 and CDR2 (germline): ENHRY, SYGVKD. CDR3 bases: TGTGCCATCAGGCAGACAGGGGCGACCTCTGGGGCCAACGTCCTGACTTTC. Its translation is CAIRQTGATSGANVLTF.

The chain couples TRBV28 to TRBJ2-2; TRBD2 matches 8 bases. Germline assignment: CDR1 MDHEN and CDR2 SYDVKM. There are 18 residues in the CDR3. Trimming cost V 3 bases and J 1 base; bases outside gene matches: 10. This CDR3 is CASSFSGASGLNTGELFF. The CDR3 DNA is TGTGCCAGCAGTTTCTCCGGGGCTAGCGGGCTGAACACCGGGGAGCTGTTTTTT. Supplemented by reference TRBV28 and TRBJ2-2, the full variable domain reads DVKVTQSSRYLVKRTGEKVFLECVQDMDHENMFWYRQDPGLGLRLIYFSYDVKMKEKGDIPEGYSVSREKKERFSLILESASTNQTSMYLCASSFSGASGLNTGELFFGEGSRLTVL.

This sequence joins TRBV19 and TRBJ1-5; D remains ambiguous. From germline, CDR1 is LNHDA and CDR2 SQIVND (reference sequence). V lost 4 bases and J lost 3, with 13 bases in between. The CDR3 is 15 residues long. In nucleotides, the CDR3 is TGTGCCAGTAGTAATATCGTCAGAGACAATCAGCCCCAGCATTTT. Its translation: CASSNIVRDNQPQHF.

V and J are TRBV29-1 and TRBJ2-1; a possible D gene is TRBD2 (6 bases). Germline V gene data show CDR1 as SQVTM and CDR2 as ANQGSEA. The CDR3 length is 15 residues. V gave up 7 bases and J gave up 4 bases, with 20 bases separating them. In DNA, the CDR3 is TGCAGCGGAAAGGGACTGGTCGACGATTACAATGAGCAGTTCTTC. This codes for CSGKGLVDDYNEQFF.

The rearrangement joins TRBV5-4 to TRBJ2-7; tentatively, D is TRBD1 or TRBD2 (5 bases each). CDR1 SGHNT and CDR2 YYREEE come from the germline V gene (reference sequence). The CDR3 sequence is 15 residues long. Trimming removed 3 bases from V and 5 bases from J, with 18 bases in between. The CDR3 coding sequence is TGTGCCAGCAGCTGGGGTGGGTCGGGACGGAACGAGCAGTACTTC. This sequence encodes CASSWGGSGRNEQYF.

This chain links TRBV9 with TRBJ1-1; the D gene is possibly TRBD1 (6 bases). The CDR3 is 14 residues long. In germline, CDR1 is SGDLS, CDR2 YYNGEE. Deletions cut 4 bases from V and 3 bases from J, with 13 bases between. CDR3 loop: CASSKLQGDTEAFF. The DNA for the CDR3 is TGTGCCAGCAGCAAACTACAGGGCGACACTGAAGCTTTCTTT.

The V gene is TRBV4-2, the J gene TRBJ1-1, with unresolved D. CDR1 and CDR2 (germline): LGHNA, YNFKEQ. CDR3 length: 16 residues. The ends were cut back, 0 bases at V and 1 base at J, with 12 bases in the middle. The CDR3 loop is CASSQEPGARNTEAFF. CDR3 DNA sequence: TGTGCCAGCAGCCAAGAACCCGGTGCCCGGAACACTGAAGCTTTCTTT.

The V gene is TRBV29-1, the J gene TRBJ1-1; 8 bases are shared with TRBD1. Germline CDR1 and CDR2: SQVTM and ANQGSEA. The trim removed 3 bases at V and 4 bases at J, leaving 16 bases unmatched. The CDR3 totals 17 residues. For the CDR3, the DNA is TGCAGCGTTGAGGGCAGGGGGCGCGGTAATATTGGCACTGAAGCTTTCTTT. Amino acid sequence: CSVEGRGRGNIGTEAFF. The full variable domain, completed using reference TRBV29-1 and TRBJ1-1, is SAVISQKPSRDICQRGTSLTIQCQVDSQVTMMFWYRQQPGQSLTLIATANQGSEATYESGFVIDKFPISRPNLTFSTLTVSNMSPEDSSIYLCSVEGRGRGNIGTEAFFGQGTRLTVV.

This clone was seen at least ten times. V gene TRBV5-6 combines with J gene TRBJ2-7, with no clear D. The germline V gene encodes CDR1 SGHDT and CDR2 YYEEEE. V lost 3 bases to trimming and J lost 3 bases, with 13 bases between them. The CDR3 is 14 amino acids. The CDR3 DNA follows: TGTGCCAGCAGCTACCGGGTCAGCAACTACGAGCAGTACTTC. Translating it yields CASSYRVSNYEQYF. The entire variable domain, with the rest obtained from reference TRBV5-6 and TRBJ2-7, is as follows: DAGVTQSPTHLIKTRGQQVTLRCSPKSGHDTVSWYQQALGQGPQFIFQYYEEEERQRGNFPDRFSGHQFPNYSSELNVNALLLGDSALYLCASSYRVSNYEQYFGPGTRLTVT.

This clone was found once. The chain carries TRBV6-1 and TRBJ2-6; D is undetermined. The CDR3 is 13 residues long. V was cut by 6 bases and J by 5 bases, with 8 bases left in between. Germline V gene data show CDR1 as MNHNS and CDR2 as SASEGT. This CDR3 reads CASRDERANVLTF. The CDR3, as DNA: TGTGCCAGCAGGGACGAGAGGGCCAACGTCCTGACTTTC.

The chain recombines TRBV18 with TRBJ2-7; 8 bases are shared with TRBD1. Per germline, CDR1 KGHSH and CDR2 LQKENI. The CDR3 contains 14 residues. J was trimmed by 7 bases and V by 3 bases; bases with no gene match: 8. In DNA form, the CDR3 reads TGTGCCAGCTCACCTGGACAGGGCTCCCAGGAGCAGTACTTC. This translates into CASSPGQGSQEQYF.

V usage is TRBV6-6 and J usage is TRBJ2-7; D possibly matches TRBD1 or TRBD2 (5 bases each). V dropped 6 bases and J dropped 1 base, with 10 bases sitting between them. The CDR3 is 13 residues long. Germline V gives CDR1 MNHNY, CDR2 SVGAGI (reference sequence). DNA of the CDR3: TGTGCCAGCAGGGAAGAGGGGTCCTACGAGCAGTACTTC. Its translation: CASREEGSYEQYF.

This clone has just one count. The CDR3 sequence: CASSMSRAYEQYF. DNA for the CDR3: TGTGCCAGTAGTATGTCCAGAGCCTACGAGCAGTACTTC. This sequence joins TRBV19 and TRBJ2-7; D remains unclear. The CDR3 spans 13 residues. The V end lost 3 bases, the J end lost 2 bases, and 8 bases lay between the germline ends. Germline CDR1 reads LNHDA; CDR2 reads SQIVND (reference sequence).

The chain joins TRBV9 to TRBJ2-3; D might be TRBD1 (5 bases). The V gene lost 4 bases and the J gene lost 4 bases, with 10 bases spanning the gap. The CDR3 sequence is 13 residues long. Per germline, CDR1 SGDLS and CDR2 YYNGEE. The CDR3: CASSRSRADTQYF. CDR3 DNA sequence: TGTGCCAGCAGCCGTTCCAGGGCAGATACGCAGTATTTT.

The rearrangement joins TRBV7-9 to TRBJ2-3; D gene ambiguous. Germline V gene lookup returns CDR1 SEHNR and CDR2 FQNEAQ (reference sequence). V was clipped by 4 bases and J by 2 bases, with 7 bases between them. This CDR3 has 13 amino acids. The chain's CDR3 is CASSSPNTDTQYF. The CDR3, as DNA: TGTGCCAGCAGCTCCCCAAACACAGATACGCAGTATTTT.

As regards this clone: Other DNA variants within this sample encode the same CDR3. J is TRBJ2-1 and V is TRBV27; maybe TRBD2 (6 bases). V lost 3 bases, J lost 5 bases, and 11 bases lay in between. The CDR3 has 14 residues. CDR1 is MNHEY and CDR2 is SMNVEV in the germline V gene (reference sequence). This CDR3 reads CASSLSGLHNEQFF. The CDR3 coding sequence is TGTGCCAGCAGTTTGAGCGGGTTACACAATGAGCAGTTCTTC.

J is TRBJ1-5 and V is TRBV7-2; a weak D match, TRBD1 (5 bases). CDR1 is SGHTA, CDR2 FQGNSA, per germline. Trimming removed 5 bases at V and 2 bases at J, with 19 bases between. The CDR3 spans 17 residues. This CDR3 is CASSPIYQGYRNQPQHF. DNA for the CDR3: TGTGCCAGCAGCCCCATCTATCAGGGTTATCGCAATCAGCCCCAGCATTTT.

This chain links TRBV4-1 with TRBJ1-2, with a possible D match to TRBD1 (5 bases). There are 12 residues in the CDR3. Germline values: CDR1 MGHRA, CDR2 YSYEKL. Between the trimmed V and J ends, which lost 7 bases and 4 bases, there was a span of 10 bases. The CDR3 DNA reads TGCGCCAGCAACGGGGGGTCCTATGGCTACACCTTC. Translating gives CASNGGSYGYTF.

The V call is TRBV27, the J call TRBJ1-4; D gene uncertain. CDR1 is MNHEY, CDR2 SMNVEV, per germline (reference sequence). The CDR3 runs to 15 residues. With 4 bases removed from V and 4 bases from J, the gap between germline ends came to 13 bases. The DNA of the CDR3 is TGTGCCAGCAGTTCATCTTACGGGTATAATGAAAAACTGTTTTTT. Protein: CASSSSYGYNEKLFF. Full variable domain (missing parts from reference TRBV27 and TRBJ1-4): EAQVTQNPRYLITVTGKKLTVTCSQNMNHEYMSWYRQDPGLGLRQIYYSMNVEVTDKGDVPEGYKVSRKEKRNFPLILESPSPNQTSLYFCASSSSYGYNEKLFFGSGTQLSVL.